The 6 T cell receptor beta chains below were found in one sample sequenced in a study of blood T cell repertoires in COVID-19. TCRdb's copy holds only in-frame clones and misses some; the assay was immunoSEQ multiplex PCR. The table shows 9,500 to 11,000 clones, with approximately 84% occurring only once. The specimen sequenced was peripheral blood. These receptors all stem from a man aged 50-59 years with active COVID-19.

The chain joins TRBV11-2 to TRBJ1-1, with a possible D match to TRBD1 (5 bases). The germline V and J ends were trimmed by 5 bases and 0 bases, with 16 bases remaining between them. The CDR3 length is 16 residues. The germline CDR1 and CDR2 sequences are SGHAT and FQNNGV. CDR3 bases: TGTGCCAGCAGCGTTCCCGGGGGACTTATGAACACTGAAGCTTTCTTT. This translates into CASSVPGGLMNTEAFF.

This chain connects TRBV21-1 to TRBJ2-7; TRBD1 is the table's D call, not checked against the DNA. TRBV21-1 is deemed a pseudogene. The length of the CDR3 is 15 residues. CDR3 sequence (DNA): TGTGCCAGCAGCAAAGAGGGACAGGGGCCCTACGAGCAGTACTTC. This sequence encodes CASSKEGQGPYEQYF.

The gene calls are TRBV9 and TRBJ1-3; 9 bases fit TRBD1. The V gene's germline CDR1 is SGDLS and CDR2 YYNGEE. This CDR3 has 17 residues. With 2 bases clipped from V and 0 bases from J, the junction kept 6 bases outside the gene matches. In DNA, the CDR3 is TGTGCCAGCAGCGTTGAGGGACAGGGCTTCTCTGGAAACACCATATATTTT. Translating gives CASSVEGQGFSGNTIYF.

V gene TRBV30 combines with J gene TRBJ2-5; D may be TRBD2 (5 bases). Trimming stripped 3 bases from V and 9 bases from J, with 20 bases between. Germline CDR1 GTSNPN, CDR2 SVGIG (reference sequence). The CDR3 extends over 14 amino acids. CDR3 sequence reads: CAWRPGDAIVAQYF. For the CDR3, the DNA is TGTGCCTGGAGACCCGGGGATGCGATTGTGGCCCAGTACTTC.

The chain employs TRBV7-9 and TRBJ2-3; possible D gene TRBD1, 5 bases. The V gene's germline CDR1 is SEHNR and CDR2 FQNEAQ (reference sequence). V lost 8 bases and J 2 bases, leaving 17 bases between the germline ends. The CDR3 runs to 15 residues. For the CDR3, the DNA is TGTGCCAGCTCAAAAGAGCCACAGGCCACAGATACGCAGTATTTT. Protein: CASSKEPQATDTQYF.

The rearrangement links TRBV24-1 to TRBJ2-2; the match to TRBD2 covers 8 bases. With V trimmed by 1 base and J by 4 bases, 4 bases remained unmatched. The germline V gene has CDR1 KGHDR and CDR2 SFDVKD. The CDR3 loop spans 16 amino acids. CDR3 protein: CATSDFAAGVTGELFF. CDR3 nucleotide sequence: TGTGCCACCAGTGATTTTGCAGCGGGAGTCACCGGGGAGCTGTTTTTT.